The clone carrying this T cell receptor beta chain was picked up one time. Antigen unknown. The sample comes from a study of Ad26.COV2.S vaccination and SARS-CoV-2 variants. Study overall: Enrolled in COV1001, the donor was in the Ad26.COV2.S trial arm, which received the vaccine.

Study results and limitations: Total T cell responses may have been underestimated by the TCR breadth and depth analyses. Responses of spike-specific T cells (both CD8+ and CD4+) reportedly showed substantial breadth after vaccination.

TCRdb's copy holds only in-frame clones and misses some; the assay was immunoSEQ multiplex PCR. The table shows nearly 400,000 clones, with about 89% occurring only once. Trimming shortened V by 5 bases and J by 8 bases, and 10 bases separated the two germline ends. Germline-derived CDR1 and CDR2 are MNHEY and SMNVEV (reference sequence). The CDR3 is made up of 12 amino acids. Treatment specified: approximately 18 received Ad26.COV2.S at low or high dose, single or two shots; about 5 received placebo; per-sample allocation not given. Sampling happened 63 days after the first vaccine or placebo injection.

The source material was peripheral blood, sampled in a trial of Ad26.COV2.S vaccine versus placebo. The clonotype was recovered from a person aged 18-60 years who received the Ad26.COV2.S COVID-19 vaccine or a placebo. The chain uses TRBV27 and TRBJ2-4; D unresolved. The CDR3 here is CASSVRSDIQYF. The CDR3 DNA follows: TGTGCCAGCAGTGTAAGGTCCGACATTCAGTACTTC.